The table lists the clone carrying this T cell receptor beta chain with a count of one. The antigen is not known. Described time point: recipient sample about 28 days before transplant, after cytoreduction. Recipient blood drawn about 28 days pretransplant and days 30, 100, 180 after. The record originates from a study of T cell clonotyping in hematopoietic cell transplantation. For the study at large: Pretransplant recipient samples were taken after cytoreduction.

Libraries were prepared by immunoSEQ multiplex PCR; TCRdb keeps only in-frame clonotypes and omits some of them. The sample holds about 36,000 clones, 90% to 95% seen once. The CDR3 extends over 15 amino acids. CDR1 is MDHEN, CDR2 SYDVKM, per germline. The V and J ends lost 6 bases and 3 bases, in that order; junction bases with no gene match: 5. Study-wide points: Pathologically expanded recipient clonotypes increased progressively from day 30 to day 180 as diversity fell. Broader posttransplant TCR repertoire diversity was predicted by graft donor and pretransplant recipient Inverse Simpson Index values.

The receptor's source is a man between 40 and 49 years old with chronic myeloid leukemia. Some clones in this sample may be carry-over from other donors' samples. The sequences come from peripheral blood mononuclear cells, collected before stem cell transplant. The rearrangement joins TRBV28 to TRBJ2-2; 9 bases fit TRBD1. The DNA of the CDR3 is TGTGCCAGCAGACTACAGGGGGCAGACACCGGGGAGCTGTTTTTT. This sequence encodes CASRLQGADTGELFF.